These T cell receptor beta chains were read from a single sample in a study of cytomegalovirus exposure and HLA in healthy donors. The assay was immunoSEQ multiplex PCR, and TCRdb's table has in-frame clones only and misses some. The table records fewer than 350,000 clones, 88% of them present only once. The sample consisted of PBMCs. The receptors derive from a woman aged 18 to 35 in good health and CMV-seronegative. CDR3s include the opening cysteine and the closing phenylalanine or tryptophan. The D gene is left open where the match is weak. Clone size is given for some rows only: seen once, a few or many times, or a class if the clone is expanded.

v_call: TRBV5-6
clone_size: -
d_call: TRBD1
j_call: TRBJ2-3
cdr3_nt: TGTGCCAGCAGCTTAGGGACAGGGGCATCACTCGATACGCAGTATTTT
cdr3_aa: CASSLGTGASLDTQYF

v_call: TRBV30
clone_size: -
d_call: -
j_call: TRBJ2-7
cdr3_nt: TGTGCCTGGAGTTCTACCCAATTTTCCGAGCAGTACTTC
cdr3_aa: CAWSSTQFSEQYF

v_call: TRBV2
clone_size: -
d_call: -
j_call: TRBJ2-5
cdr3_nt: TGTGCCAGCAGCCCACAGGGAGCCCAAGAGACCCAGTACTTC
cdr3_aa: CASSPQGAQETQYF

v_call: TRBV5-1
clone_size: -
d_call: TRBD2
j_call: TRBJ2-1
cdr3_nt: TGCGCCAGCACCTCGGGAGGCGGGAGGGCCGAAAATGAGCAGTTCTTC
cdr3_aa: CASTSGGGRAENEQFF

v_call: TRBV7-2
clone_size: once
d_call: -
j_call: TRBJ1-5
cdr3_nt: TGTGCCAGCAGCTTAGAGTCACCCTGGAGGGAGCCCCAGCATTTT
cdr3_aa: CASSLESPWREPQHF

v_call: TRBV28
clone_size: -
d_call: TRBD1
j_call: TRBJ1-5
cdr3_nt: TGTGCCAGCAGTTTCCCCAAGACAGGGGGCGTACAGCCCCAGCATTTT
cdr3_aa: CASSFPKTGGVQPQHF

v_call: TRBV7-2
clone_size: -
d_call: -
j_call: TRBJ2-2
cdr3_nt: TGTGCCAGCAGCTTAGTATACACCGGGGAGCTGTTTTTT
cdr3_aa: CASSLVYTGELFF

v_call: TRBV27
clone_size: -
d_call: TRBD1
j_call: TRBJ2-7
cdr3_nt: TGTGCCAGCAGTTTGGTCGGGGACAGGGGGCGCCTAGCGGGGTCCTACGAGCAGTACTTC
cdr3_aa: CASSLVGDRGRLAGSYEQYF

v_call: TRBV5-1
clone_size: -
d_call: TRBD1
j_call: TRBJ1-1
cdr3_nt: TGCGCCAGCAGCACCGACAGGGGGAGGAACACTGAAGCTTTCTTT
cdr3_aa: CASSTDRGRNTEAFF

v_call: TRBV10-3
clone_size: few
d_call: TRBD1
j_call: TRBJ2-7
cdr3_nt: TGTGCCAGCCGACAGGGGACCTACGAGCAGTACTTC
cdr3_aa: CASRQGTYEQYF

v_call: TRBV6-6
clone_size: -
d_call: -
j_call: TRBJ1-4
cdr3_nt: TGTGCCAGCAGTTCCCGGGACATAGATGAAAAACTGTTTTTT
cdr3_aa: CASSSRDIDEKLFF

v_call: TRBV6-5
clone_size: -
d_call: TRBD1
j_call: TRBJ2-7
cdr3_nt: TGTGCCAGCAGATTGACAGGGCACTACGAGCAGTACTTC
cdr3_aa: CASRLTGHYEQYF

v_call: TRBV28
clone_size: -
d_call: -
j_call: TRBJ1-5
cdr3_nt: TGTGCCAGCAGTCACTTCCCCCAACACCTTGAGGGCAATCAGCCCCAGCATTTT
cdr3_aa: CASSHFPQHLEGNQPQHF

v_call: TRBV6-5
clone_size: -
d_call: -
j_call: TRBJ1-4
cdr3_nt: TGTGCCAGCAGTTACTTTAGTCGGGGTAATGAAAAACTGTTTTTT
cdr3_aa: CASSYFSRGNEKLFF

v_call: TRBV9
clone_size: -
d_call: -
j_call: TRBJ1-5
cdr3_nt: TGTGCCAGCAGCGTGTCCGGTAACAGCAATCAGCCCCAGCATTTT
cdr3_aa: CASSVSGNSNQPQHF

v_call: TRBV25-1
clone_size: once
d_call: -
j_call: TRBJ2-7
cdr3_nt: TGTGCCAGCAGTGACCAACGACTAGAGCAGTACTTC
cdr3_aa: CASSDQRLEQYF

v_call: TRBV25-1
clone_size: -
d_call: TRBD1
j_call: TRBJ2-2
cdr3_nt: TGTGCCAGCAGTGAATTTCGGACAGGGAACACCGGGGAGCTGTTTTTT
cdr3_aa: CASSEFRTGNTGELFF

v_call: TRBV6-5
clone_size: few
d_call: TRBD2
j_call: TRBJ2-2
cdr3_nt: TGTGCCAGCAGCCATCTAGCGGGAGGAACCGGGGAGCTGTTTTTT
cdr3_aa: CASSHLAGGTGELFF

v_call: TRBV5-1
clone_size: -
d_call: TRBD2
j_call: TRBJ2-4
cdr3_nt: TGCGCCAGCAGCTCCCCGGGACTAGGATCCGGGGCCAAAAACATTCAGTACTTC
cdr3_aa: CASSSPGLGSGAKNIQYF

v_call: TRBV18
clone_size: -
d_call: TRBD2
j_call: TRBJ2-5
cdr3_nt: TGTGCCAGCTCACAACGACTAGCGGGAGGACCAAACCAAGAGACCCAGTACTTC
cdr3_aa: CASSQRLAGGPNQETQYF

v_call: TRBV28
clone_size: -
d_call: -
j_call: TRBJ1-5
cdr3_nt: TGTGCCAGCAGTTTGCGGAGGGATCAGCCCCAGCATTTT
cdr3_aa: CASSLRRDQPQHF

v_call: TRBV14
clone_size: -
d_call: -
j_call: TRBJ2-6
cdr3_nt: TGTGCCAGCAGCCCACAGGGCTCTGGGGCCAACGTCCTGACTTTC
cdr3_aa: CASSPQGSGANVLTF

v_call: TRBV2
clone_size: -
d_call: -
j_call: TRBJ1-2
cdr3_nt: TGTGCCAGCAGTGAGACACGGAGGGGTATGGACTATGGCTACACCTTC
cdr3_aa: CASSETRRGMDYGYTF

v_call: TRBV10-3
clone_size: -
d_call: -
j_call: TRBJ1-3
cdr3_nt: TGTGCCACCCGGGGGGATCCGGACTCTGGAAACACCATATATTTT
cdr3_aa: CATRGDPDSGNTIYF

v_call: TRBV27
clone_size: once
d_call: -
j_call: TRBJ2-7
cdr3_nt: TGTGCCAGCAGTTCGCGAGGGGGTGAGTACGAGCAGTACTTC
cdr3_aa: CASSSRGGEYEQYF

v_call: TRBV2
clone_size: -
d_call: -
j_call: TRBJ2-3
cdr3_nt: TGTGCCACCCTACCGCGGGAAACAGATACGCAGTATTTT
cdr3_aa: CATLPRETDTQYF

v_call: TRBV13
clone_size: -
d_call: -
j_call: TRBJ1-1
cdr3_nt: TGTGCCAGCAGCTTATTAGAGGAACTGAACACTGAAGCTTTCTTT
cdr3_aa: CASSLLEELNTEAFF

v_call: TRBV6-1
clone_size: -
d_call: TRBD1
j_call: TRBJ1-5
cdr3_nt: TGTGCCAGCAGTCTACAGGGGCGGGACCAGCCCCAGCATTTT
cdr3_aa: CASSLQGRDQPQHF

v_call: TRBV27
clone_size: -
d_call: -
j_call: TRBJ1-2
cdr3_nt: TGTGCCAGCAGTTTAACAGGTTTTTGGGGCTACACCTTC
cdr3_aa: CASSLTGFWGYTF

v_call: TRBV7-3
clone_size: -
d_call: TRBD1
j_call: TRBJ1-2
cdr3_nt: TGTGCCAGCAGCCATTCTCGACAGGGGCATGGCTACACCTTC
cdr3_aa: CASSHSRQGHGYTF

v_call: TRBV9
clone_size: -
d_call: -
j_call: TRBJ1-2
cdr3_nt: TGTGCCAGCAGCGTAGTTCCAGGGACTAACTATGGCTACACCTTC
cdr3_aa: CASSVVPGTNYGYTF

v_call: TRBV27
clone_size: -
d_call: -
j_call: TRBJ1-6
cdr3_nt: TGTGCCAGCAGTTCCAAGACAGGATTAGCACCCCTCCACTTT
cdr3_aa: CASSSKTGLAPLHF

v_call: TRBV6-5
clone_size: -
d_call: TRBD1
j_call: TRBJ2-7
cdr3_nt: TGTGCCAGCGGCCTCGACAGGGGTTACGAGCAGTACTTC
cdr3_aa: CASGLDRGYEQYF

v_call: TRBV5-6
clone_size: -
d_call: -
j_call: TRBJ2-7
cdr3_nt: TGTGCCAGCAGCGAATGGACTACATACGAGCAGTACTTC
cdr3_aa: CASSEWTTYEQYF

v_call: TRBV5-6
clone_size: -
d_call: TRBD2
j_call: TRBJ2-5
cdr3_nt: TGTGCCAGCAGCCTAGCGGGAGCGGGACAAGAGACCCAGTACTTC
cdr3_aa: CASSLAGAGQETQYF

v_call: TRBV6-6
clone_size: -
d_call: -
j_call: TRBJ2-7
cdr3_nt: TGTGCCAGCAGTTACTCGCACGATAGCGGTTCCGAGCAGTACTTC
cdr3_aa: CASSYSHDSGSEQYF

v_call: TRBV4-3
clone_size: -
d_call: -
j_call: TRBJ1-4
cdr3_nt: TGCGCCAGCAGCCAAGATCCGGGGGTAGCTAATGAAAAACTGTTTTTT
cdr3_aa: CASSQDPGVANEKLFF

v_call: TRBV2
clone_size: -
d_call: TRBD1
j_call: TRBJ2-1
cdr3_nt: TGTGCCCTCCTCGGGGACAGCCCATACAATGAGCAGTTCTTC
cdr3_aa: CALLGDSPYNEQFF

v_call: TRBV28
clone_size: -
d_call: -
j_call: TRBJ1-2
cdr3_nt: TGTGCCAGCAGTTTCCAGGGTTTGGGCTACACCTTC
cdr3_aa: CASSFQGLGYTF

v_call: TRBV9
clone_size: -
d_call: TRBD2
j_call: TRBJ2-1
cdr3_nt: TGTGCCAGCAGCGTAGGGGCTAGCGGGAGGATCTACAATGAGCAGTTCTTC
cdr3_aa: CASSVGASGRIYNEQFF

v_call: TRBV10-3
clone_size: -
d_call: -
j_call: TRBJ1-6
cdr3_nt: TGTGCCATCAGGGCCGATAATTCACCCCTCCACTTT
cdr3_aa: CAIRADNSPLHF

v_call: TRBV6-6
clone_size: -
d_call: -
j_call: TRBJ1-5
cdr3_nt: TGTGCCAGCAGTTATCCGTCCCTCCAGCCCCAGCATTTT
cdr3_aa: CASSYPSLQPQHF

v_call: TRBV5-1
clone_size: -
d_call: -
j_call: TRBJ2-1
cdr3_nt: TGCGCCAGCAGCCGCCGACTGATAAGCGATGAATACAATGAGCAGTTCTTC
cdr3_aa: CASSRRLISDEYNEQFF

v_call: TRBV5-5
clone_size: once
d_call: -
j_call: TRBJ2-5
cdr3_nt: TGTGCCAGCAGCCTCCAGACTCAGAGCACCCAAGAGACCCAGTACTTC
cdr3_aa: CASSLQTQSTQETQYF

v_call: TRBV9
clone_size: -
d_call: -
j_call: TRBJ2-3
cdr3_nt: TGTGCCAGCAGCGTAGGGAGCGGGCCTAGCACAGATACGCAGTATTTT
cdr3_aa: CASSVGSGPSTDTQYF

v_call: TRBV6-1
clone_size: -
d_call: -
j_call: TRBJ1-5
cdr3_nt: TGTGCCAGCAGTGAATTAGAGGGATCAGGACAGCCCCAGCATTTT
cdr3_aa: CASSELEGSGQPQHF

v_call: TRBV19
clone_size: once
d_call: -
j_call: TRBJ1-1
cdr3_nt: TGTGCCAGTAGTACCACCGGCGGGGGGAGGCTGAACACTGAAGCTTTCTTT
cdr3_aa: CASSTTGGGRLNTEAFF

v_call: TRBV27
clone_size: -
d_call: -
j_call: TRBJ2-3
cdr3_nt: TGTGCCAGCAGTTTAGGGGGGGCAGGGAGGGCAGATACGCAGTATTTT
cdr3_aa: CASSLGGAGRADTQYF

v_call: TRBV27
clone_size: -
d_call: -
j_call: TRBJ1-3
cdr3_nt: TGTGCCAGCAGTTTATCGACAGGTCCCGGAAACACCATATATTTT
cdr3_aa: CASSLSTGPGNTIYF

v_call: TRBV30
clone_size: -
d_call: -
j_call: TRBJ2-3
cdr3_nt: TGTGCCTGGGGGGCGGGCACAGATACGCAGTATTTT
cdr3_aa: CAWGAGTDTQYF

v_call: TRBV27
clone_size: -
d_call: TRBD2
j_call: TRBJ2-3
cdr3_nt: TGTGCCAGCAGTTTAGACGGGAGGGGCACAGATACGCAGTATTTT
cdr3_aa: CASSLDGRGTDTQYF

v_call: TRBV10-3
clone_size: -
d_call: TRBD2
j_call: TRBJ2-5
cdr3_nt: TGTGCCATCAGTGAATTAGCGGGACCGCAAGAGACCCAGTACTTC
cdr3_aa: CAISELAGPQETQYF